The rows below give T cell receptor beta chains drawn from one sample of a study of blood T cell repertoires in COVID-19. Clones were read by immunoSEQ multiplex PCR, and TCRdb kept only the in-frame ones, dropping some. The data contain some 250,000 clones, approximately 90% of them seen just once; the ten biggest clones take up around 0.98%. Sequencing was performed on peripheral blood. Receptor source: a woman aged 40 to 50 who had recovered from COVID-19. CDR3s include the opening cysteine and the closing phenylalanine or tryptophan. Each record gives: V gene, CDR3 length, clone size, D gene, J gene, CDR3 protein, CDR3 DNA. The D gene is left open where the match is weak. Clone size appears in some rows only: once, few, many, or a class for an expanded clone.

V: TRBV24-1
length: 15
size: .
D: .
J: TRBJ1-5
CDR3: CATRDGGRPDQPQHF
DNA: TGTGCCACCAGGGACGGGGGGCGCCCCGATCAGCCCCAGCATTTT

V: TRBV18
length: 18
size: once
D: TRBD2
J: TRBJ2-1
CDR3: CASSPPNRLAGTYNEQFF
DNA: TGTGCCAGCTCACCCCCCAACCGACTAGCGGGGACCTACAATGAGCAGTTCTTC

V: TRBV27
length: 16
size: .
D: TRBD1
J: TRBJ1-5
CDR3: CASSLMGAGGTQPQHF
DNA: TGTGCCAGCAGTTTAATGGGCGCAGGGGGCACTCAGCCCCAGCATTTT

V: TRBV10-3
length: 13
size: .
D: TRBD1
J: TRBJ1-5
CDR3: CASQQGANQPQHF
DNA: TGTGCCAGTCAACAGGGGGCCAATCAGCCCCAGCATTTT

V: TRBV24-1
length: 16
size: .
D: TRBD2
J: TRBJ2-3
CDR3: CATSDPTSGWADTQYF
DNA: TGTGCCACCAGTGATCCCACTAGCGGGTGGGCAGATACGCAGTATTTT

V: TRBV7-6
length: 18
size: .
D: TRBD1
J: TRBJ2-1
CDR3: CASSLARGLVAVYNEQFF
DNA: TGTGCCAGCAGCTTAGCGAGGGGGCTGGTAGCTGTCTACAATGAGCAGTTCTTC

V: TRBV4-2
length: 14
size: .
D: .
J: TRBJ2-7
CDR3: CASSQVGSPYEQYF
DNA: TGTGCCAGCAGCCAAGTCGGGAGCCCCTACGAGCAGTACTTC

V: TRBV15
length: 16
size: .
D: TRBD1
J: TRBJ2-6
CDR3: CATSRARGRGANVLTF
DNA: TGTGCCACCAGCAGAGCGAGGGGGCGCGGGGCCAACGTCCTGACTTTC

V: TRBV7-9
length: 15
size: few
D: .
J: TRBJ2-1
CDR3: CASSPLGAGASEQFF
DNA: TGTGCCAGCAGCCCCTTGGGGGCGGGAGCCTCCGAGCAGTTCTTC

V: TRBV9
length: 18
size: once
D: TRBD1
J: TRBJ2-2
CDR3: CASSAGTGARSNTGELFF
DNA: TGTGCCAGCAGCGCCGGGACAGGCGCCCGCTCGAACACCGGGGAGCTGTTTTTT

V: TRBV6-6
length: 15
size: .
D: .
J: TRBJ1-1
CDR3: CASSYRAGTNTEAFF
DNA: TGTGCCAGCAGTTACCGCGCGGGGACGAACACTGAAGCTTTCTTT

V: TRBV5-4
length: 16
size: .
D: TRBD2
J: TRBJ2-2
CDR3: CASSQLAGVVTGELFF
DNA: TGTGCCAGCAGCCAACTAGCGGGAGTGGTCACCGGGGAGCTGTTTTTT

V: TRBV19
length: 14
size: .
D: TRBD1
J: TRBJ2-2
CDR3: CASSVTGVTGELFF
DNA: TGTGCCAGTAGTGTGACAGGGGTCACCGGGGAGCTGTTTTTT

V: TRBV7-2
length: 16
size: .
D: TRBD2
J: TRBJ2-2
CDR3: CASSLLGGPDTGELFF
DNA: TGTGCCAGCAGCTTATTGGGAGGGCCCGACACCGGGGAGCTGTTTTTT

V: TRBV15
length: 13
size: once
D: .
J: TRBJ1-1
CDR3: CATSRDLGRGAFF
DNA: TGTGCCACCAGCAGAGATCTGGGGAGGGGGGCTTTCTTT

V: TRBV9
length: 15
size: .
D: .
J: TRBJ1-2
CDR3: CASSVGRGGSYGYTF
DNA: TGTGCCAGCAGCGTAGGTCGTGGAGGGAGCTATGGCTACACCTTC

V: TRBV4-3
length: 15
size: .
D: TRBD1
J: TRBJ2-5
CDR3: CASSERDRGRETQYF
DNA: TGCGCCAGCAGCGAAAGGGACAGGGGGCGGGAGACCCAGTACTTC

V: TRBV7-8
length: 14
size: .
D: .
J: TRBJ1-2
CDR3: CASSLARQNYGYTF
DNA: TGTGCCAGCAGCTTAGCGCGACAGAACTATGGCTACACCTTC

V: TRBV5-4
length: 15
size: .
D: TRBD1
J: TRBJ2-5
CDR3: CASSLGDRGRETQYF
DNA: TGTGCCAGCAGCTTGGGGGACAGGGGTAGGGAGACCCAGTACTTC

V: TRBV11-3
length: 16
size: .
D: .
J: TRBJ2-7
CDR3: CASSPGVFGTVDEQYF
DNA: TGTGCCAGCAGCCCGGGGGTTTTCGGGACCGTAGACGAGCAGTACTTC

V: TRBV11-3
length: 13
size: once
D: TRBD1
J: TRBJ1-2
CDR3: CASSLDRGYGYTF
DNA: TGTGCCAGCAGCTTAGACAGGGGGTATGGCTACACCTTC

V: TRBV4-3
length: 13
size: .
D: .
J: TRBJ2-3
CDR3: CASSHDITDTQYF
DNA: TGCGCCAGCAGCCATGACATCACAGATACGCAGTATTTT

V: TRBV27
length: 16
size: .
D: .
J: TRBJ2-3
CDR3: CASSPPGGGRGDTQYF
DNA: TGTGCCAGCAGTCCCCCTGGGGGCGGTAGGGGGGATACGCAGTATTTT

V: TRBV19
length: 18
size: .
D: TRBD2
J: TRBJ2-3
CDR3: CASSIPSPAGGWADTQYF
DNA: TGTGCCAGTAGTATACCGTCCCCCGCGGGAGGATGGGCAGATACGCAGTATTTT

V: TRBV6-5
length: 14
size: .
D: .
J: TRBJ1-1
CDR3: CASSLLGANTEAFF
DNA: TGTGCCAGCAGCCTCCTGGGGGCGAACACTGAAGCTTTCTTT

V: TRBV27
length: 17
size: .
D: .
J: TRBJ1-1
CDR3: CASTPWTPRTATAEAFF
DNA: TGTGCCAGCACCCCCTGGACCCCAAGGACCGCGACAGCTGAAGCTTTCTTT

V: TRBV5-1
length: 14
size: .
D: .
J: TRBJ1-4
CDR3: CASSLGGGREKLFF
DNA: TGCGCCAGCAGCTTGGGGGGCGGAAGGGAAAAACTGTTTTTT

V: TRBV30
length: 15
size: .
D: .
J: TRBJ2-6
CDR3: CAWRGLSPGANVLTF
DNA: TGTGCCTGGAGGGGACTTAGCCCTGGGGCCAACGTCCTGACTTTC

V: TRBV6-5
length: 12
size: few
D: .
J: TRBJ2-1
CDR3: CASSRASGEQFF
DNA: TGTGCCAGCAGCCGCGCATCGGGGGAGCAGTTCTTC

V: TRBV7-2
length: 11
size: .
D: .
J: TRBJ2-7
CDR3: CASSPGSTQYF
DNA: TGTGCCAGCAGCCCGGGGAGTACGCAGTACTTC

V: TRBV19
length: 15
size: .
D: TRBD1
J: TRBJ1-5
CDR3: CASSPGQATNQPQHF
DNA: TGTGCCAGTAGTCCGGGACAGGCAACCAATCAGCCCCAGCATTTT

V: TRBV5-1
length: 15
size: .
D: .
J: TRBJ2-3
CDR3: CASRPSGASTDTQYF
DNA: TGCGCCAGCAGACCGAGCGGAGCCAGCACAGATACGCAGTATTTT

V: TRBV30
length: 13
size: .
D: .
J: TRBJ1-2
CDR3: CAWKRNAGSGYTF
DNA: TGTGCCTGGAAGAGGAACGCGGGGTCAGGCTACACCTTC

V: TRBV9
length: 17
size: .
D: TRBD2
J: TRBJ2-4
CDR3: CASSVGLAGGAQNIQYF
DNA: TGTGCCAGCAGCGTAGGTCTAGCGGGAGGCGCCCAAAACATTCAGTACTTC

V: TRBV4-3
length: 16
size: .
D: .
J: TRBJ2-3
CDR3: CASSQVLSGGTDTQYF
DNA: TGCGCCAGCAGCCAAGTCTTGAGTGGAGGCACAGATACGCAGTATTTT

V: TRBV30
length: 14
size: few
D: .
J: TRBJ1-5
CDR3: CAWSVVDTNQPQHF
DNA: TGTGCCTGGAGTGTAGTGGACACAAATCAGCCCCAGCATTTT

V: TRBV30
length: 11
size: once
D: .
J: TRBJ1-2
CDR3: CASGRSYGYTF
DNA: TGTGCCTCGGGACGGTCGTATGGCTACACCTTC

V: TRBV7-3
length: 15
size: .
D: .
J: TRBJ1-1
CDR3: CASSLRGSMNTEAFF
DNA: TGTGCCAGCAGCTTAAGGGGCTCCATGAACACTGAAGCTTTCTTT

V: TRBV6-6
length: 15
size: .
D: TRBD2
J: TRBJ2-7
CDR3: CASTSTSGAAYEQYF
DNA: TGTGCCAGCACCTCCACTAGCGGGGCTGCCTACGAGCAGTACTTC

V: TRBV7-2
length: 15
size: .
D: .
J: TRBJ2-3
CDR3: CASSLAVGSWDTQYF
DNA: TGTGCCAGCAGCTTAGCCGTTGGGAGCTGGGATACGCAGTATTTT

V: TRBV23-1
length: 14
size: many
D: .
J: TRBJ1-4
CDR3: CASGLQATNEKLFF
DNA: TGCGCCAGCGGTCTACAGGCAACTAATGAAAAACTGTTTTTT

V: TRBV5-1
length: 14
size: .
D: TRBD1
J: TRBJ1-2
CDR3: CASSPGQGSDGYTF
DNA: TGCGCCAGCAGCCCGGGACAGGGGTCGGATGGCTACACCTTC

V: TRBV27
length: 17
size: .
D: TRBD2
J: TRBJ2-1
CDR3: CASSFWEKKRGYNEQFF
DNA: TGTGCCAGCAGTTTTTGGGAAAAAAAGCGGGGCTACAATGAGCAGTTCTTC

V: TRBV29-1
length: 15
size: .
D: .
J: TRBJ1-2
CDR3: CSVGGYGPTNYGYTF
DNA: TGCAGCGTTGGGGGCTACGGACCAACTAACTATGGCTACACCTTC

V: TRBV29-1
length: 13
size: .
D: .
J: TRBJ1-1
CDR3: CSVAGGAGTEAFF
DNA: TGCAGCGTTGCGGGAGGGGCAGGCACTGAAGCTTTCTTT

V: TRBV4-1
length: 12
size: .
D: .
J: TRBJ2-1
CDR3: CASSQLGVVQFF
DNA: TGCGCCAGCAGCCAACTGGGAGTGGTTCAGTTCTTC

V: TRBV6-5
length: 13
size: .
D: TRBD1
J: TRBJ1-1
CDR3: CASKIRQGGIVFF
DNA: TGTGCCAGCAAAATACGACAGGGGGGGATTGTTTTCTTT

V: TRBV7-2
length: 16
size: .
D: .
J: TRBJ2-6
CDR3: CASSLVGASGANVLTF
DNA: TGTGCCAGCAGCTTAGTTGGGGCGTCTGGGGCCAACGTCCTGACTTTC

V: TRBV11-3
length: 17
size: .
D: TRBD2
J: TRBJ2-3
CDR3: CASSSAGGPLSTDTQYF
DNA: TGTGCCAGCAGCAGCGCGGGAGGCCCCCTCTCCACAGATACGCAGTATTTT